This T cell receptor beta chain emerged from a study of T cell changes during pregnancy in multiple sclerosis. Assay: immunoSEQ multiplex PCR; the TCRdb copy retains only in-frame clones and omits some. The table shows 95,000 to 100,000 clones, with more than 90% occurring only once. The CDR3 spans 12 residues. Germline V lookup: CDR1 LNHDA, CDR2 SQIVND (reference sequence). Trimming pared 2 bases from V and 5 bases from J, leaving 6 bases between. Details on this clone: Other nucleotide sequences in the sample specify the same CDR3.

The input for sequencing was peripheral blood, taken in the second trimester of pregnancy. The clonotype originates from a female donor with multiple sclerosis, enrolled in a pregnancy study. The chain uses TRBV19 and TRBJ1-2, with D unresolved. The CDR3 DNA is TGTGCCAGTAGTATATCCGTGTATGGCTACACCTTC. Translating gives CASSISVYGYTF. The entire variable domain, with the rest obtained from reference TRBV19 and TRBJ1-2, is as follows: DGGITQSPKYLFRKEGQNVTLSCEQNLNHDAMYWYRQDPGQGLRLIYYSQIVNDFQKGDIAEGYSVSREKKESFPLTVTSAQKNPTAFYLCASSISVYGYTFGSGTRLTVV.